A single T cell receptor beta chain is shown here with its context. Those enrolled, adults aged about 18 to 95 years, came from under 25 US areas. Clinical history reported by participants formed the basis on which cohorts were assigned. The data belong to a study of blood T cell repertoires in COVID-19. Study context: Sites in the United States, Italy and Spain provided acute and convalescent COVID-19 samples. Nucleic acid was either cDNA or gDNA, and it came from T cells, B-cell-depleted T cells, or PBMCs.

The repertoire was sequenced with immunoSEQ multiplex PCR; TCRdb's copy has only in-frame clones and lacks some. This table has fewer than 350,000 clones, around 91% appearing once. V lost 2 bases and J lost 3, with 5 bases in between. The CDR3 runs 12 residues. Germline V lookup: CDR1 SGHNT, CDR2 YENEEA. The sample taken for sequencing was PBMCs or T cells enriched from blood (not recorded which). The clonotype was recovered from a woman aged 40 to 50 who had recovered from COVID-19. This chain uses TRBV11-3 with TRBJ2-7; D unresolved. CDR3 residues: CASSLPGYEQYF. CDR3 sequence (DNA): TGTGCCAGCAGCTTACCCGGCTACGAGCAGTACTTC.